A single sample gave rise to the 24 T cell receptor beta chains below, sequenced in a study of T cells in Graves' hyperthyroidism and ophthalmopathy. TCR beta CDR3 sequences were amplified from RNA transcripts. When the TCR CDR3 underwent first-round RT-PCR, the HTBI primer set was used. A single record per CDR3 protein comes from TCRdb applying MiXCR to the multiplex PCR reads. The sample includes approximately 710,000 distinct CDR3 sequences, 15% to 20% of them seen just once. The specimen was blood. These receptors were collected from a man in his forties or fifties with Graves' hyperthyroidism.

This clonotype was seen repeatedly, ten times or more. This chain joins TRBV11-2 and TRBJ2-7; D gene unclear. The CDR3 runs 14 residues. Germline loops: CDR1 SGHAT, CDR2 FQNNGV. The V and J ends lost 1 base and 3 bases respectively, with 10 bases between them. CDR3 residues: CASSLVAPRYEQYF. CDR3 bases: TGTGCCAGCAGCTTAGTGGCACCCCGCTACGAGCAGTACTTC.

This clonotype has more than one count but fewer than ten. The chain combines TRBV9 with TRBJ2-5; TRBD1 agrees at 8 bases. Germline CDR1 and CDR2: SGDLS and YYNGEE. The CDR3 contains 15 residues. V was clipped by 0 bases and J by 0 bases; unmatched bases: 1. The CDR3, as DNA: TGTGCCAGCAGCGTAGGGGACAGGTACCAAGAGACCCAGTACTTC. This codes for CASSVGDRYQETQYF. Full variable domain (missing parts from reference TRBV9 and TRBJ2-5): DSGVTQTPKHLITATGQRVTLRCSPRSGDLSVYWYQQSLDQGLQFLIQYYNGEERAKGNILERFSAQQFPDLHSELNLSSLELGDSALYFCASSVGDRYQETQYFGPGTRLLVL.

The sample holds a few counts of this clonotype. This chain links TRBV7-9 with TRBJ2-1, with D tentatively TRBD1 (6 bases). The CDR3 loop spans 12 amino acids. Germline loops: CDR1 SEHNR, CDR2 FQNEAQ (reference sequence). V lost 6 bases to trimming and J lost 8 bases, with 11 bases between them. The CDR3 bases are TGTGCCAGCAGTCGGACAGTATATGAGCAGTTCTTC. As protein: CASSRTVYEQFF.

At least ten counts were recorded for this clonotype. The CDR3 DNA follows: TGTGCCAGCAGCTTAAGCCTAGCGGGAGTCACTGAGCAGTTCTTC. Its protein is CASSLSLAGVTEQFF. The rearrangement joins TRBV7-8 to TRBJ2-1; 10 nucleotides agree with TRBD2. V lost 2 bases, J lost 9 bases, and 7 bases stayed unmatched. The CDR3 runs to 15 residues. The V gene's germline CDR1 is SGHVS and CDR2 FQNEAQ.

This clonotype has ten or more counts. The gene calls are TRBV9 and TRBJ1-2, with 7 bases identical to TRBD1. Trimming cost V 0 bases and J 4 bases; bases outside gene matches: 12. Germline CDR1 reads SGDLS; CDR2 reads YYNGEE. The CDR3 has 17 residues. The CDR3 region has the DNA TGTGCCAGCAGCGTAGCTAGGGGACAGCCCTCTAGCTATGGCTACACCTTC. Its protein product is CASSVARGQPSSYGYTF.

This CDR3 is CASSNGFADGYTF. Here the CDR3 DNA reads TGTGCCAGTAGTAATGGCTTCGCGGATGGCTACACCTTC. The chain carries TRBV19 and TRBJ1-2; D unresolved. The CDR3 is 13 amino acids. V was pared by 4 bases and J by 6 bases, with 12 bases between. The germline CDR1 and CDR2 sequences are LNHDA and SQIVND (reference sequence).

The chain employs TRBV6-2 or TRBV6-3 and TRBJ2-7, with 13 positions matching TRBD2. This CDR3 is 19 amino acids long. Germline CDR1 MNHEY, CDR2 SVGEGT. Trimming removed 0 bases from V and 4 bases from J; junction bases left unmatched: 12. CDR3 sequence (DNA): TGTGCCAGCAGTTACTCGGGACAGGGTGGACTAGCGGGAGCTTACGAGCAGTACTTC. The encoded protein is CASSYSGQGGLAGAYEQYF.

Remarks on this clonotype: This clone may be a read error of a much larger clone one base away. This chain uses TRBV7-8 with TRBJ2-5, with D unclear. CDR3 length: 13 amino acids. Germline CDR1 SGHVS, CDR2 FQNEAQ. The V end was cut by 5 bases, the J end by 4 bases, with 11 bases between. CDR3 in amino acids: CASSLTNIETQYF. The CDR3 coding sequence is TGTGCCAGCAGCCTTACTAATATAGAGACCCAGTACTTC.

The chain is built from TRBV5-1 and TRBJ1-6, with 10 bases identical to TRBD1. J was trimmed by 9 bases and V by 4 bases; bases with no gene match: 4. CDR3 size: 14 residues. Germline loops: CDR1 SGHRS, CDR2 YFSETQ. The CDR3 loop is CASSPDRGLSPLHF. The CDR3 region has the DNA TGCGCCAGCAGCCCCGACAGGGGGCTTTCACCCCTCCACTTT.

The genes are TRBV4-1 and TRBJ1-2; 10 nucleotides match TRBD1. J lost 2 bases, V lost 2 bases, and 2 bases had no gene match. There are 15 residues in the CDR3. Per the germline V gene, CDR1 is MGHRA and CDR2 is YSYEKL. In nucleotides, the CDR3 is TGCGCCAGCAGCCAAAGGGACAGGGGCAACTATGGCTACACCTTC. Residues: CASSQRDRGNYGYTF.

This clonotype was observed many times. V usage is TRBV11-2 and J usage is TRBJ2-1, with D tentatively TRBD2 (6 bases). Deletions cut 3 bases from V and 5 bases from J, with 20 bases between. The CDR3 is 17 residues long. CDR1 is SGHAT, CDR2 FQNNGV, per germline. DNA of the CDR3: TGTGCCAGCAGCTTTGCCCTAGTTAGCGGATTGAACAATGAGCAGTTCTTC. This gives the protein CASSFALVSGLNNEQFF.

This clonotype was seen only a few times. The genes are TRBV28 and TRBJ1-2, with a possible D match to TRBD1 (5 bases). Trimming stripped 10 bases from V and 8 bases from J, with 26 bases between. Germline CDR1 and CDR2: MDHEN and SYDVKM. The CDR3 is 15 amino acids. The CDR3 region is CANSGRGTPLWGYTF. The CDR3 DNA follows: TGTGCCAACTCAGGGAGAGGGACCCCCCTTTGGGGCTACACCTTC.

This clonotype was recorded at least ten times. This chain joins TRBV2 and TRBJ2-2; D perhaps matches TRBD2 (6 bases). Germline V gene lookup returns CDR1 SNHLY and CDR2 FYNNEI. Trimming took 6 bases from V and 0 from J, leaving 8 bases between them. This CDR3 has 14 residues. In DNA, the CDR3 is TGTGCCAGCAGCCTAGCGCCGAACACCGGGGAGCTGTTTTTT. It translates to CASSLAPNTGELFF.

The table lists this clonotype with many counts. The chain carries TRBV10-3 and TRBJ2-7; TRBD2 matches at 9 bases. CDR1 and CDR2 from the germline V gene are ENHRY and SYGVKD. J gave up 2 bases and V 0 bases, and 8 bases lay outside the gene matches. This CDR3 spans 17 amino acids. For the CDR3, the DNA is TGTGCCATCAGTGAGTCGATTAGCGGGAGAGGGACCTACGAGCAGTACTTC. This codes for CAISESISGRGTYEQYF.

At least ten counts were recorded for this clonotype. The chain has TRBV7-2 and TRBJ1-5; the D is unclear. V was cut by 2 bases and J by 5 bases, with 7 bases left in between. This CDR3 has 13 residues. Germline V gene sequence: CDR1 SGHTA, CDR2 FQGNSA. In DNA, the CDR3 is TGTGCCAGCAGCTTATCTGGGGATCAGCCCCAGCATTTT. Amino acid sequence: CASSLSGDQPQHF.

Many counts were recorded for this clonotype. The rearrangement joins TRBV7-3 to TRBJ2-1; unclear D gene. CDR3 size: 14 residues. Deletions cut 5 bases from V and 0 bases from J, with 8 bases between. Germline V gene lookup returns CDR1 SGHTA and CDR2 FQGTGA. The CDR3 DNA reads as TGTGCCAGCAGCCCGGTGGGCTCCTACAATGAGCAGTTCTTC. It translates to CASSPVGSYNEQFF.

As to this clonotype: A much larger clone is a single base away; this may be a read error. The conserved final phenylalanine or tryptophan is absent from the CDR3, which likely points to a read error. V and J are TRBV25-1 and TRBJ1-1; TRBD1 is a possible D gene (6 bases). CDR3 length: 16 amino acids. CDR1 and CDR2 from the germline V gene are MGHDK and SYGVNS. The ends were cut back, 5 bases at V and 5 bases at J, with 21 bases in the middle. Here the CDR3 reads CASSPILGRGETEAFS. CDR3 DNA sequence: TGTGCCAGCAGTCCAATCCTGGGCAGGGGCGAAACTGAAGCTTTCTCT.

Of note for this clonotype: A much larger clone sits a single nucleotide away, making a read error possible. The chain uses TRBV6-5 and TRBJ2-5; TRBD2 matches at 7 bases. This CDR3 is built from 13 residues. Germline CDR1 reads MNHEY; CDR2 reads SVGAGI. CDR3 loop: CTSSYSGRETQYF. CDR3 in DNA: TGTACCAGCAGTTATTCCGGGAGGGAGACCCAGTACTTC.

The chain has TRBV29-1 and TRBJ1-4; a possible D gene is TRBD1 (6 bases). Trimming removed 1 base from V and 7 bases from J, with 10 bases in between. Germline V gives CDR1 SQVTM, CDR2 ANQGSEA. CDR3 length: 13 amino acids. CDR3 DNA sequence: TGCAGCGTTGAAGCCCAGGGGTCTGAAAAACTGTTTTTT. The encoded protein is CSVEAQGSEKLFF.

Ten or more counts support this clonotype. The rearrangement links TRBV27 to TRBJ2-1; 12 bases match TRBD2. This CDR3 is 15 amino acids long. V shed 5 bases, J shed 7 bases, and the junction held 6 bases outside the gene matches. Germline CDR1 and CDR2: MNHEY and SMNVEV (reference sequence). CDR3 amino acids: CASSPGLAGPNEQFF. The CDR3 nucleotides read TGTGCCAGCAGTCCAGGACTAGCGGGGCCAAATGAGCAGTTCTTC.

This clonotype has at least ten counts. For the CDR3, the DNA is TGCAGTGCTAGAAGGGCAGGGGCCTCCTACGAGCAGTACTTC. This codes for CSARRAGASYEQYF. J is TRBJ2-7 and V is TRBV20-1; possible D gene TRBD1, 6 bases. Germline values: CDR1 DFQATT, CDR2 SNEGSKA (reference sequence). The CDR3 runs to 14 residues. Deletions cut 2 bases from V and 0 bases from J, with 11 bases between.

This clonotype was picked up many times. The genes are TRBV6-1 and TRBJ2-7, with D possibly being TRBD1 (6 bases). Germline values: CDR1 MNHNS, CDR2 SASEGT. The length of the CDR3 is 17 residues. Trimming removed 1 base at V and 6 bases at J, with 22 bases between. Here the CDR3 reads CASSEGFGWGPSSEQYF. CDR3 nucleotides: TGTGCCAGCAGTGAAGGGTTCGGTTGGGGGCCCTCTTCCGAGCAGTACTTC.

This clonotype appeared many times. For the CDR3, the DNA is TGTGCCAGCAGTTGGCGGGGACTAGCGGGAGTCCACGAGCAGTACTTC. It encodes CASSWRGLAGVHEQYF. The gene calls are TRBV28 and TRBJ2-7; 14 bases are a match to TRBD2. The CDR3 is 16 amino acids. From germline, CDR1 is MDHEN and CDR2 SYDVKM. V dropped 4 bases and J dropped 5; count of bases not matched to a gene: 7.

About this clonotype: This clone may be a read error of a much larger clone one base away. The chain joins TRBV2 to TRBJ1-2; D not certain. The CDR3 loop spans 12 amino acids. V was trimmed by 2 bases and J by 13 bases, leaving 14 bases between them. Per germline, CDR1 SNHLY and CDR2 FYNNEI. This chain's CDR3 is CASSERSSSRTF. The CDR3 DNA is TGTGCCAGCAGTGAAAGGTCAAGTTCTCGCACCTTC.